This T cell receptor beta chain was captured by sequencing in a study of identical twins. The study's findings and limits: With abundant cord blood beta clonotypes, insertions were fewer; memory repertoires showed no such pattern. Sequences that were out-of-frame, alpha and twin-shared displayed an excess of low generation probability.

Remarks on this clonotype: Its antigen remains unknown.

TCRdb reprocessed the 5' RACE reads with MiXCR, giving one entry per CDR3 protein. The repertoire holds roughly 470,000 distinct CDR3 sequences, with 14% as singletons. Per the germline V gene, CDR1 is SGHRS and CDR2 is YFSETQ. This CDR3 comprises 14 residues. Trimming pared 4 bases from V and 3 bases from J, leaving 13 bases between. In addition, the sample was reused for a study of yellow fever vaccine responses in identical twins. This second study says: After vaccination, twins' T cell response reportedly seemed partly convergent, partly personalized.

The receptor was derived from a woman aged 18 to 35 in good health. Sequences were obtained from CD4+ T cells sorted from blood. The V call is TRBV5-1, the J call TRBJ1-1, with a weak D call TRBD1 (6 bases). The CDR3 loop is CASSPGHTYTEAFF. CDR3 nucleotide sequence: TGCGCCAGCAGCCCGGGACATACCTACACTGAAGCTTTCTTT.